Listed below are T cell receptor beta chains from one sample, sequenced in a study of response to subunit inactivated influenza vaccine. TCRdb fed the RT-PCR reads into MiXCR, producing one record per CDR3 protein. Of under 850,000 distinct CDR3 sequences in the sample, approximately 17% were seen once. The input for sequencing was PBMCs from blood, taken 4 to 6 days after vaccination. These receptors were collected from a man in his fifties who received an inactivated influenza vaccine. Each CDR3 is given with its conserved first and last residue. A D gene is named only where the DNA matches it firmly. Not every row has a clone size; where given, it reads once, few, many or a size class.

j_gene: TRBJ2-1
v_gene: TRBV20-1
abundance: many
len: 13
d_gene: -
CDR3aa: CSAIPLAINEQFF
CDR3nt: TGCAGTGCCATTCCGCTAGCGATCAATGAGCAGTTCTTC

j_gene: TRBJ2-3
v_gene: TRBV4-1
abundance: -
len: 16
d_gene: -
CDR3aa: CASSQEWGAAIDTQYF
CDR3nt: TGCGCCAGCAGCCAAGAATGGGGGGCCGCTATAGATACGCAGTATTTT

j_gene: TRBJ1-1
v_gene: TRBV12-3/TRBV12-4
abundance: -
len: 14
d_gene: -
CDR3aa: CASSSHYEGAEAFF
CDR3nt: TGTGCCAGCAGTTCTCATTACGAGGGAGCTGAAGCTTTCTTT

j_gene: TRBJ2-5
v_gene: TRBV11-2
abundance: -
len: 16
d_gene: TRBD1
CDR3aa: CASSQLGTGGLKTQYF
CDR3nt: TGTGCCAGCAGCCAACTCGGGACAGGGGGCCTTAAGACCCAGTACTTC

j_gene: TRBJ2-1
v_gene: TRBV7-2
abundance: -
len: 13
d_gene: -
CDR3aa: CASSLVTTNEQFF
CDR3nt: TGTGCCAGCAGCTTAGTTACGACCAATGAGCAGTTCTTC

j_gene: TRBJ2-3
v_gene: TRBV7-2
abundance: -
len: 15
d_gene: TRBD1
CDR3aa: CASSRGQGRTDTQYF
CDR3nt: TGTGCCAGCAGTCGAGGACAGGGACGCACAGATACGCAGTATTTT

j_gene: TRBJ2-7
v_gene: TRBV2
abundance: -
len: 16
d_gene: TRBD2
CDR3aa: CASSASGGARSYEQYF
CDR3nt: TGTGCCAGCAGTGCTAGCGGGGGGGCCCGTTCCTACGAGCAGTACTTC

j_gene: TRBJ2-1
v_gene: TRBV5-4
abundance: -
len: 15
d_gene: -
CDR3aa: CASSFYNPFSHEQFF
CDR3nt: TGTGCCAGCAGCTTCTATAACCCCTTTTCCCATGAGCAGTTCTTC

j_gene: TRBJ1-2
v_gene: TRBV29-1
abundance: -
len: 14
d_gene: TRBD1
CDR3aa: CSVAGGQRNYGYTF
CDR3nt: TGCAGCGTCGCTGGGGGACAGAGGAACTATGGCTACACCTTC

j_gene: TRBJ2-7
v_gene: TRBV12-3/TRBV12-4
abundance: many
len: 12
d_gene: -
CDR3aa: CASSFRGGEQYF
CDR3nt: TGTGCCAGCAGTTTCAGGGGAGGTGAGCAGTACTTC

j_gene: TRBJ2-1
v_gene: TRBV2
abundance: -
len: 15
d_gene: -
CDR3aa: CASSENGARSDEQFF
CDR3nt: TGTGCCAGCAGTGAAAACGGAGCTCGCAGCGATGAGCAGTTCTTC

j_gene: TRBJ2-3
v_gene: TRBV4-3
abundance: -
len: 16
d_gene: -
CDR3aa: CASSLIGGGITDTQYF
CDR3nt: TGCGCCAGCAGCCTAATTGGGGGAGGAATCACAGATACGCAGTATTTT

j_gene: TRBJ2-1
v_gene: TRBV7-9
abundance: once
len: 13
d_gene: -
CDR3aa: CASTLAGTHEQFF
CDR3nt: TGTGCCAGCACCTTAGCAGGGACGCATGAGCAGTTCTTC

j_gene: TRBJ2-5
v_gene: TRBV7-9
abundance: few
len: 15
d_gene: -
CDR3aa: CASSLDGRVQETQYF
CDR3nt: TGTGCCAGCAGCTTAGATGGACGGGTCCAAGAGACCCAGTACTTC

j_gene: TRBJ2-3
v_gene: TRBV5-1
abundance: few
len: 15
d_gene: TRBD1
CDR3aa: CASSLGRGQMDTQYF
CDR3nt: TGCGCCAGCAGCTTGGGCAGGGGGCAGATGGATACGCAGTATTTT

j_gene: TRBJ2-6
v_gene: TRBV5-1
abundance: few
len: 17
d_gene: TRBD2
CDR3aa: CASSPGGTSSGANVLTF
CDR3nt: TGCGCCAGCAGCCCGGGGGGGACTTCCTCTGGGGCCAACGTCCTGACTTTC

j_gene: TRBJ2-1
v_gene: TRBV4-2
abundance: -
len: 11
d_gene: -
CDR3aa: CASSQGSEQFF
CDR3nt: TGTGCCAGCAGCCAGGGGTCTGAGCAGTTCTTC

j_gene: TRBJ2-5
v_gene: TRBV28
abundance: -
len: 14
d_gene: -
CDR3aa: CASSLSGGIETQYF
CDR3nt: TGTGCCAGCAGTTTATCGGGCGGGATAGAGACCCAGTACTTC

j_gene: TRBJ2-3
v_gene: TRBV20-1
abundance: few
len: 15
d_gene: TRBD2
CDR3aa: CSASGRLDLTDTQYF
CDR3nt: TGCAGTGCTAGCGGGAGGCTAGACTTAACAGATACGCAGTATTTT

j_gene: TRBJ2-7
v_gene: TRBV7-3
abundance: few
len: 14
d_gene: -
CDR3aa: CASSLIGSFDEQYF
CDR3nt: TGTGCCAGCAGCTTAATAGGCAGTTTTGACGAGCAGTACTTC

j_gene: TRBJ2-7
v_gene: TRBV5-1
abundance: -
len: 14
d_gene: TRBD1
CDR3aa: CASSEPGQGSEQYF
CDR3nt: TGCGCCAGCAGCGAACCGGGACAGGGGTCCGAGCAGTACTTC

j_gene: TRBJ1-2
v_gene: TRBV20-1
abundance: -
len: 14
d_gene: TRBD1
CDR3aa: CSATAGGMTDYYTF
CDR3nt: TGCAGTGCAACCGCAGGGGGCATGACAGATTACTACACCTTC

j_gene: TRBJ2-5
v_gene: TRBV2
abundance: -
len: 16
d_gene: TRBD1
CDR3aa: CASSEGVRGRLETQYF
CDR3nt: TGTGCCAGCAGTGAAGGGGTGAGGGGGCGTCTGGAGACCCAGTACTTC

j_gene: TRBJ2-5
v_gene: TRBV7-2
abundance: many
len: 14
d_gene: TRBD1
CDR3aa: CASSATGVQETQYF
CDR3nt: TGTGCCAGCAGCGCCACAGGGGTCCAAGAGACCCAGTACTTC

j_gene: TRBJ2-2
v_gene: TRBV7-6
abundance: -
len: 12
d_gene: -
CDR3aa: CASDKNTGELFF
CDR3nt: TGTGCCAGCGATAAGAACACCGGGGAGCTGTTTTTT

j_gene: TRBJ2-1
v_gene: TRBV6-1
abundance: many
len: 15
d_gene: -
CDR3aa: CASSPGMGPYNEQFF
CDR3nt: TGTGCCAGCAGTCCCGGGATGGGACCTTACAATGAGCAGTTCTTC

j_gene: TRBJ2-1
v_gene: TRBV12-3/TRBV12-4
abundance: few
len: 13
d_gene: -
CDR3aa: CASSFGVRNEQFF
CDR3nt: TGTGCCAGCAGTTTCGGGGTTAGGAATGAGCAGTTCTTC

j_gene: TRBJ2-1
v_gene: TRBV6-1
abundance: -
len: 14
d_gene: TRBD2
CDR3aa: CASTKTGGLDEQFF
CDR3nt: TGTGCCAGTACCAAAACGGGGGGTCTCGATGAGCAGTTCTTC

j_gene: TRBJ1-2
v_gene: TRBV28
abundance: few
len: 15
d_gene: -
CDR3aa: CASRFRLRGAGGYTF
CDR3nt: TGTGCCAGCAGATTTCGACTCCGAGGAGCGGGTGGCTACACCTTC

j_gene: TRBJ2-5
v_gene: TRBV12-3/TRBV12-4
abundance: many
len: 15
d_gene: TRBD1
CDR3aa: CASSLGGTVRETQYF
CDR3nt: TGTGCCAGCAGTTTAGGTGGGACAGTGCGGGAGACCCAGTACTTC

j_gene: TRBJ1-2
v_gene: TRBV28
abundance: few
len: 12
d_gene: TRBD1
CDR3aa: CASTKTGQGYTF
CDR3nt: TGTGCCAGCACAAAGACAGGGCAGGGCTACACCTTC

j_gene: TRBJ1-4
v_gene: TRBV7-2
abundance: few
len: 13
d_gene: -
CDR3aa: CASSSRSEEKLFF
CDR3nt: TGTGCCAGCAGCTCCCGTTCCGAAGAAAAACTGTTTTTT

j_gene: TRBJ2-7
v_gene: TRBV6-1
abundance: many
len: 13
d_gene: -
CDR3aa: CASSRAGAYEQYF
CDR3nt: TGTGCCAGCAGCCGCGCGGGGGCTTACGAGCAGTACTTC

j_gene: TRBJ2-2
v_gene: TRBV15
abundance: -
len: 15
d_gene: TRBD2
CDR3aa: CATSRLAVDTGELFF
CDR3nt: TGTGCCACCAGCAGACTAGCGGTAGACACCGGGGAGCTGTTTTTT

j_gene: TRBJ2-3
v_gene: TRBV4-3
abundance: -
len: 14
d_gene: -
CDR3aa: CASSQDLVSDTQYF
CDR3nt: TGCGCCAGCAGCCAAGATCTGGTTTCAGATACGCAGTATTTT

j_gene: TRBJ1-2
v_gene: TRBV6-1
abundance: few
len: 16
d_gene: TRBD1
CDR3aa: CASSTTPGQGTYGYTF
CDR3nt: TGTGCCAGCAGTACGACTCCGGGACAGGGGACCTATGGCTACACCTTC

j_gene: TRBJ2-7
v_gene: TRBV19
abundance: -
len: 14
d_gene: -
CDR3aa: CASSIAAGLYEQYF
CDR3nt: TGTGCCAGTAGTATAGCTGCAGGGCTCTACGAGCAGTACTTC

j_gene: TRBJ2-3
v_gene: TRBV7-8
abundance: few
len: 16
d_gene: -
CDR3aa: CASRPKRLASSDTQYF
CDR3nt: TGTGCCAGCAGACCTAAAAGGCTAGCATCTTCAGATACGCAGTATTTT

j_gene: TRBJ2-1
v_gene: TRBV27
abundance: -
len: 15
d_gene: TRBD2
CDR3aa: CASSNIAGDGGEQFF
CDR3nt: TGTGCCAGCAGTAACATAGCGGGAGATGGTGGTGAGCAGTTCTTC

j_gene: TRBJ2-5
v_gene: TRBV18
abundance: few
len: 15
d_gene: TRBD1
CDR3aa: CASSQRTGSLETQYF
CDR3nt: TGTGCCAGCTCACAAAGGACAGGGTCCTTAGAGACCCAGTACTTC

j_gene: TRBJ1-1
v_gene: TRBV3-1
abundance: -
len: 13
d_gene: -
CDR3aa: CASSQDEGGRAFF
CDR3nt: TGTGCCAGCAGCCAAGATGAAGGGGGGAGAGCTTTCTTT

j_gene: TRBJ1-5
v_gene: TRBV5-1
abundance: -
len: 14
d_gene: -
CDR3aa: CASSLTGLPEPQHF
CDR3nt: TGCGCCAGCAGCTTGACAGGCCTCCCGGAGCCCCAGCATTTT

j_gene: TRBJ2-1
v_gene: TRBV20-1
abundance: -
len: 11
d_gene: -
CDR3aa: CSARNVDEQFF
CDR3nt: TGCAGTGCTAGGAATGTCGATGAGCAGTTCTTC

j_gene: TRBJ2-1
v_gene: TRBV5-1
abundance: few
len: 15
d_gene: -
CDR3aa: CASSGGTTLYNEQFF
CDR3nt: TGCGCCAGCAGCGGCGGGACAACACTCTACAATGAGCAGTTCTTC

j_gene: TRBJ2-5
v_gene: TRBV20-1
abundance: -
len: 15
d_gene: -
CDR3aa: CSAGPPQGLSETQYF
CDR3nt: TGCAGTGCTGGGCCCCCCCAGGGGTTGTCGGAGACCCAGTACTTC

j_gene: TRBJ1-1
v_gene: TRBV5-1
abundance: few
len: 13
d_gene: TRBD1
CDR3aa: CASSPTGEGEAFF
CDR3nt: TGCGCCAGCAGTCCCACAGGGGAGGGTGAAGCTTTCTTT

j_gene: TRBJ1-1
v_gene: TRBV20-1
abundance: few
len: 12
d_gene: -
CDR3aa: CSTLRMNTEAFF
CDR3nt: TGCAGTACCCTACGGATGAACACTGAAGCTTTCTTT

j_gene: TRBJ2-1
v_gene: TRBV20-1
abundance: few
len: 14
d_gene: TRBD2
CDR3aa: CSADRLAGGQEQFF
CDR3nt: TGCAGTGCTGACCGGCTAGCGGGGGGGCAAGAGCAGTTCTTC

j_gene: TRBJ2-7
v_gene: TRBV10-3
abundance: -
len: 16
d_gene: TRBD1
CDR3aa: CAITRVVRGQRYEQYF
CDR3nt: TGTGCCATCACCCGAGTGGTAAGGGGGCAACGATACGAGCAGTACTTC

j_gene: TRBJ2-7
v_gene: TRBV20-1
abundance: -
len: 14
d_gene: TRBD1
CDR3aa: CSAIRDRGIDEQYF
CDR3nt: TGCAGTGCTATCCGGGACAGGGGCATCGACGAGCAGTACTTC

j_gene: TRBJ1-4
v_gene: TRBV20-1
abundance: -
len: 12
d_gene: -
CDR3aa: CSARDRWEKLFF
CDR3nt: TGCAGTGCTAGAGATCGTTGGGAAAAACTGTTTTTT

j_gene: TRBJ2-1
v_gene: TRBV28
abundance: few
len: 16
d_gene: -
CDR3aa: CASSSWVQGSYNEQFF
CDR3nt: TGTGCCAGCAGCTCGTGGGTACAGGGCTCCTACAATGAGCAGTTCTTC